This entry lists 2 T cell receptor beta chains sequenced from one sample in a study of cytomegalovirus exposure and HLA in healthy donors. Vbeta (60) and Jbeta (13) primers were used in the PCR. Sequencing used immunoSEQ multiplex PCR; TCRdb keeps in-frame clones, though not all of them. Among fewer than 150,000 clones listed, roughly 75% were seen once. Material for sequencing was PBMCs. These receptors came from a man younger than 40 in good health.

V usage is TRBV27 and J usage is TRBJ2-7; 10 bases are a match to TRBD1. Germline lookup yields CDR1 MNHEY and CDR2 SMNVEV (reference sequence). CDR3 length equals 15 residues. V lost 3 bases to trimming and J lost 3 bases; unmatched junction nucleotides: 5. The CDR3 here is CASSFRGTGVYEQYF. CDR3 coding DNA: TGTGCCAGCAGTTTTCGAGGGACAGGGGTCTACGAGCAGTACTTC.

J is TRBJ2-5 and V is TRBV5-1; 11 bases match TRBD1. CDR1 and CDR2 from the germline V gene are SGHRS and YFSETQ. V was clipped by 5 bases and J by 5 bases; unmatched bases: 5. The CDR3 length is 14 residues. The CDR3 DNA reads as TGCGCCAGCAGTGTGGACAGGGGGCGGGAGACCCAGTACTTC. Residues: CASSVDRGRETQYF.